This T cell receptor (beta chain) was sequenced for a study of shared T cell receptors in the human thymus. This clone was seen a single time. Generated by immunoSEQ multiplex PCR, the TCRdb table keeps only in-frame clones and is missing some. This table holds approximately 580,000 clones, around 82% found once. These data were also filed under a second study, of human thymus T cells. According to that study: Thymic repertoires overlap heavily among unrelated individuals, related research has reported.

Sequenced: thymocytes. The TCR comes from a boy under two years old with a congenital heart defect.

CDR3 region: CASSYSRGAGYGYTF. In DNA form, the CDR3 reads TGTGCCAGCAGTTACTCTCGGGGGGCAGGCTATGGCTACACCTTC. V gene TRBV6-5 combines with J gene TRBJ1-2, with D maybe TRBD1 (6 bases). Germline values: CDR1 MNHEY, CDR2 SVGAGI. The CDR3 runs to 15 residues. V lost 0 bases and J 4 bases, leaving 12 bases between the germline ends.